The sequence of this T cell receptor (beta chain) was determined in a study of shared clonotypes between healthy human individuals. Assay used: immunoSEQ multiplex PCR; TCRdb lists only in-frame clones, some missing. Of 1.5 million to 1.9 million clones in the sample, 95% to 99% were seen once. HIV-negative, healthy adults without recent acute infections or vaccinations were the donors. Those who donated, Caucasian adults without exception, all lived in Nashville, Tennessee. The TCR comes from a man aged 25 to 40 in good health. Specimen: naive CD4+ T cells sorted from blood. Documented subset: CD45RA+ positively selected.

CDR3 protein: CASSLEILAGDLETQYF. In nucleotides, the CDR3 is TGCGCCAGCAGCTTGGAGATACTAGCGGGAGATTTGGAGACCCAGTACTTC. The V call is TRBV5-1, the J call TRBJ2-5; 11 bases map to TRBD2. Germline V gene sequence: CDR1 SGHRS, CDR2 YFSETQ. This CDR3 spans 17 amino acids. The trim removed 0 bases at V and 5 bases at J, leaving 9 bases unmatched.